This section outlines one T cell receptor beta chain sequence together with its context. Its antigen is not known. The sample comes from a study of blood T cells in healthy people across ages. Study conclusions and caveats: Underestimates were what the diversity estimates from one million T cells were considered to be. Strong correlation linked observed beta diversity and percent naive T cells.

Using a J-beta primer mix together with a sample-barcoded 5' primer, a second PCR was run for roughly 6 to 12 cycles. The template-switch adaptor was a 5' adaptor with 12 random nucleotides. It tagged each cDNA molecule. TCRdb used MiXCR to reprocess the 5' RACE reads, holding one entry per CDR3 protein. This sample yields nearly 1 million distinct CDR3 sequences, of which 51% are seen a single time; around 21% belongs to the top ten. Every sample had a minimum of 6 million PBMCs isolated. This CDR3 has 13 residues. The germline CDR1 and CDR2 sequences are LGHDT and YNNKEL (reference sequence). Trimming took off 1 base at V and 4 bases at J, with 8 bases between the two ends.

The clonotype comes from a woman aged 55-70 years in good health. Sequenced input: blood. The chain joins TRBV3-1 to TRBJ2-7, with unresolved D. CDR3 DNA: TGTGCCAGCAGCCAAGTGAATACATACGAGCAGTACTTC. It encodes CASSQVNTYEQYF.